A single sample is the source of the 25 T cell receptor beta chains below, sequenced in a study of T cells after yellow fever vaccination. Using its own MiXCR run on the 5' RACE reads, TCRdb lists one record per CDR3 protein. The repertoire includes about 260,000 distinct CDR3 sequences, about 3.5% of them detected once, and about a fifth sits in the top ten. The source material was PBMCs, sampled 15 days after the yellow fever booster vaccination. The receptors originated from a young man who received the YFV17D yellow fever vaccine.

The DNA of the CDR3 is TGTGCCACCAGCGGATCCAGCCGTGGAAACTTCGCGGGGGCCACAGATACGCAGTATTTT. It codes for CATSGSSRGNFAGATDTQYF. This chain connects TRBV15 to TRBJ2-3, with D possibly TRBD2 on 7 matching bases. V was trimmed by 5 bases and J by 2 bases, leaving 29 bases between them. Germline V gene data show CDR1 as LNHNV and CDR2 as YYDKDF (reference sequence). The CDR3 totals 20 residues.

This clonotype showed up many times. V is TRBV28 and J is TRBJ2-7, with 13 bases aligning to TRBD2. J was trimmed by 2 bases and V by 6 bases; bases with no gene match: 4. The CDR3 length is 15 residues. Germline assignment: CDR1 MDHEN and CDR2 SYDVKM. CDR3 DNA sequence: TGTGCCAGCAGCTCGACTAGCGGGGGGCCCTACGAGCAGTACGTC. It is translated as CASSSTSGGPYEQYV.

This clonotype showed up many times. The chain recombines TRBV11-2 with TRBJ2-4; no clear D gene. CDR1 and CDR2 from the germline V gene are SGHAT and FQNNGV. The CDR3 is 13 amino acids. Trimming left V 4 bases short and J 6 bases short, with 10 bases between. CDR3 residues: CASSSPHRNIQYF. CDR3 nucleotides: TGTGCCAGCAGCTCCCCTCATCGAAACATTCAGTACTTC.

This clonotype was counted at least ten times. The chain employs TRBV5-1 and TRBJ2-1, with 13 nucleotides matching TRBD2. The CDR3 is made up of 15 amino acids. V lost 4 bases, J lost 6 bases, and 4 bases stayed unmatched. The germline V gene has CDR1 SGHRS and CDR2 YFSETQ. The CDR3 nucleotides are TGCGCCAGCAGCAAAACTAGCGGGGGGGCCAATGAGCAGTTCTTC. This encodes CASSKTSGGANEQFF.

This clonotype appeared many times. The chain couples TRBV15 to TRBJ2-1, with no clear D. From germline, CDR1 is LNHNV and CDR2 YYDKDF (reference sequence). This CDR3 comprises 11 residues. V lost 1 base to trimming and J lost 9 bases, with 4 bases between them. The CDR3 DNA is TGTGCCACCAGCAGAGTTGGTGAGCAGTTCTTC. Translating it yields CATSRVGEQFF. Full variable domain (missing parts from reference TRBV15 and TRBJ2-1): DAMVIQNPRYQVTQFGKPVTLSCSQTLNHNVMYWYQQKSSQAPKLLFHYYDKDFNNEADTPDNFQSRRPNTSFCFLDIRSPGLGDTAMYLCATSRVGEQFFGPGTRLTVL.

Details on this clonotype: A much bigger clone sits one base away, suggesting this may be a read error. This chain links TRBV12-3 or TRBV12-4 with TRBJ1-5, with D unclear. The CDR3 length is 14 residues. Deletions cut 5 bases from V and 12 bases from J, with 20 bases between. CDR3 loop: CASSTNGVLTHQHF. In DNA form, the CDR3 reads TGTGCCAGCAGTACAAACGGGGTACTCACCCACCAGCATTTT.

V and J are TRBV9 and TRBJ2-2; D might be TRBD2 (6 bases). The ends were cut back, 3 bases at V and 6 bases at J, with 12 bases in the middle. The CDR3 is 14 amino acids. CDR1 is SGDLS, CDR2 YYNGEE, per germline. The CDR3 protein is CASSAGTVPGELFF. The CDR3 region has the DNA TGTGCCAGCAGCGCCGGGACTGTTCCCGGGGAGCTGTTTTTT. Based on the CDR3 plus reference TRBV9 and TRBJ2-2, the full variable domain is DSGVTQTPKHLITATGQRVTLRCSPRSGDLSVYWYQQSLDQGLQFLIQYYNGEERAKGNILERFSAQQFPDLHSELNLSSLELGDSALYFCASSAGTVPGELFFGEGSRLTVL.

As concerns this clonotype: A clone one base away is much larger, so this may be a read error. This chain connects TRBV21-1 to TRBJ2-6; no check of the table's D call, TRBD2, against the DNA was made. TRBV21-1 counts as a pseudogene. The CDR3 sequence is 17 residues long. CDR3 sequence: CARGVSSGSIGANVLTF. In DNA form, the CDR3 reads TGTGCCAGGGGGGTTAGTTCCGGTTCGATCGGGGCCAACGTCCTGACTTTC.

At least ten counts were recorded for this clonotype. The J gene is TRBJ2-1, the V gene TRBV7-2; 8 bases line up with TRBD1. The V segment lost 0 bases and the J segment 6 bases; nucleotides outside the gene matches: 7. Germline V lookup: CDR1 SGHTA, CDR2 FQGNSA. CDR3 length: 16 amino acids. The CDR3 coding sequence is TGTGCCAGCAGCTTAGCGCTCGGCAGGGGGCGCAATGAGCAGTTCTTC. It is translated as CASSLALGRGRNEQFF.

In this sample, this clonotype turned up many times. V and J are TRBV9 and TRBJ2-7, with D unresolved. In germline, CDR1 is SGDLS, CDR2 YYNGEE. This CDR3 region has 10 residues. V lost 9 bases to trimming and J lost 2 bases, with 6 bases between them. CDR3 in DNA: TGTGCCACCCCTGCCTACGAGCAGTACTTC. Residues: CATPAYEQYF.

This clonotype was detected ten times or more. This chain connects TRBV5-4 to TRBJ2-2; 9 bases line up with TRBD2. Germline CDR1 reads SGHNT; CDR2 reads YYREEE (reference sequence). The CDR3 loop spans 16 amino acids. Unmatched junction bases numbered 6, after V lost 4 bases and J lost 2 bases. CDR3 in amino acids: CASSNKAGGNTGELFF. Written as DNA, the CDR3 is TGTGCCAGCAGCAACAAAGCGGGGGGAAACACCGGGGAGCTGTTTTTT. The variable domain in full, with the rest retrieved from reference TRBV5-4 and TRBJ2-2, is ETGVTQSPTHLIKTRGQQVTLRCSSQSGHNTVSWYQQALGQGPQFIFQYYREEENGRGNFPPRFSGLQFPNYSSELNVNALELDDSALYLCASSNKAGGNTGELFFGEGSRLTVL.

This clonotype showed up many times. The chain carries TRBV5-1 and TRBJ2-5; 8 nucleotides match TRBD2. Losses at the gene ends were 2 bases for V and 4 bases for J; bases not matched to a gene: 4. Germline-derived CDR1 and CDR2 are SGHRS and YFSETQ. The CDR3 spans 14 residues. In DNA, the CDR3 is TGCGCCAGCAGCTTAAGCGGGGGCACAGAGACCCAGTACTTC. Its translation: CASSLSGGTETQYF.

This clonotype was found a few times. The CDR3 region has the DNA TGTGCCAGCAGCTTCTCAGCGGGAGGGACCGGGGAGCTGTTTTTT. Protein: CASSFSAGGTGELFF. The chain couples TRBV7-2 to TRBJ2-2; 10 bases are a match to TRBD2. This CDR3 contains 15 residues. The junction had 3 bases not matched to a gene; V was cut back by 3 bases and J by 5 bases. The V gene's germline CDR1 is SGHTA and CDR2 FQGNSA.

This clonotype was recorded many times. The rearrangement links TRBV7-2 to TRBJ2-3; D not resolved. The CDR3 covers 13 residues. V was pared by 4 bases and J by 6 bases, with 11 bases between. Germline loops: CDR1 SGHTA, CDR2 FQGNSA. The DNA for the CDR3 is TGTGCCAGCAGCTCTCCTTTTCCCGATACGCAGTATTTT. Protein: CASSSPFPDTQYF. The variable domain in full, completed from reference TRBV7-2 and TRBJ2-3, reads GAGVSQSPSNKVTEKGKDVELRCDPISGHTALYWYRQSLGQGLEFLIYFQGNSAPDKSGLPSDRFSAERTGGSVSTLTIQRTQQEDSAVYLCASSSPFPDTQYFGPGTRLTVL.

About this clonotype: A much larger clone lies a single base off, so this may be a read error. This chain links TRBV13 with TRBJ2-6; 7 bases map to TRBD2. The CDR3 loop spans 16 amino acids. Germline V gene data show CDR1 as PRHDT and CDR2 as FYEKMQ (reference sequence). This chain's CDR3 is CASSPSGGGRAYVLTF. CDR3 nucleotide sequence: TGTGCCAGCAGCCCCTCGGGGGGTGGTAGGGCCTACGTCCTGACTTTC.

This clonotype has a count of ten or more. The chain carries TRBV30 and TRBJ1-1; weak D call: TRBD1 (5 bases). V gave up 4 bases and J gave up 0 bases, with 12 bases separating them. Germline CDR1 and CDR2: GTSNPN and SVGIG (reference sequence). CDR3 size: 14 residues. The chain's CDR3 is CAWTVGGLNTEAFF. Here the CDR3 DNA reads TGTGCCTGGACGGTTGGGGGACTGAACACTGAAGCTTTCTTT.

This clonotype showed up many times. The CDR3 DNA reads TGTGCCAGCAGCCAAGCGGTTCGGGGGACTAGCACAGATACGCAGTATTTT. This sequence encodes CASSQAVRGTSTDTQYF. J is TRBJ2-3 and V is TRBV3-1; D is possibly TRBD2 (6 bases). V lost 1 base and J 0 bases, leaving 14 bases between the germline ends. Germline V gives CDR1 LGHDT, CDR2 YNNKEL (reference sequence). The CDR3 spans 17 residues.

This clonotype was picked up many times. The gene calls are TRBV15 and TRBJ1-2; tentative D call: TRBD1 (5 bases). This CDR3 region has 13 residues. Trimming took off 1 base at V and 6 bases at J, with 9 bases between the two ends. Germline assignment: CDR1 LNHNV and CDR2 YYDKDF (reference sequence). The CDR3 spells CATSRGQGDGYTF. The CDR3 DNA reads as TGTGCCACCAGCAGAGGCCAGGGTGATGGCTACACCTTC.

This clonotype was found many times. The chain combines TRBV9 with TRBJ2-5; D possibly corresponds to TRBD1 (6 bases). The germline CDR1 and CDR2 sequences are SGDLS and YYNGEE. V was cut by 1 base and J by 5 bases, with 9 bases left in between. The CDR3 has 13 residues. The CDR3 loop is CASSVTQGETQYF. In DNA form, the CDR3 reads TGTGCCAGCAGCGTAACCCAGGGGGAGACCCAGTACTTC.

This clonotype was recorded at least ten times. This chain joins TRBV12-3 or TRBV12-4 and TRBJ1-2; 7 bases are shared with TRBD1. The length of the CDR3 is 13 residues. With 6 bases clipped from V and 5 bases from J, the junction kept 6 bases outside the gene matches. CDR3 in DNA: TGTGCCAGCAGGGGACAGAGGATATATGGCTACACCTTC. Amino acids: CASRGQRIYGYTF.

This clonotype was detected many times. The chain employs TRBV3-1 and TRBJ2-1; 11 bases align to TRBD2. After removal of 2 bases from V and 7 bases from J, the junction contained 7 bases not matched to a gene. Germline V gene lookup returns CDR1 LGHDT and CDR2 YNNKEL (reference sequence). The CDR3 loop spans 16 amino acids. CDR3 protein: CASSQLAGGRRNEQFF. CDR3 bases: TGTGCCAGCAGCCAATTAGCGGGGGGGCGTAGGAATGAGCAGTTCTTC.

Many counts were recorded for this clonotype. The V gene is TRBV20-1, the J gene TRBJ2-7, with a tentative D call TRBD1 (6 bases). Trimming cost V 1 base and J 3 bases, with 7 bases left between them. Germline V CDR1 and CDR2: DFQATT, SNEGSKA (reference sequence). The CDR3 covers 12 residues. The CDR3 nucleotides are TGCAGTGCTAGAGGAGGGGGCTACGAGCAGTACGTC. Protein sequence: CSARGGGYEQYV.

This clonotype was observed many times. The chain uses TRBV4-1 and TRBJ1-3; the D is unclear. The ends were cut back, 1 base at V and 0 bases at J, with 10 bases in the middle. Per germline, CDR1 MGHRA and CDR2 YSYEKL. The length of the CDR3 is 16 residues. Here the CDR3 reads CASSQGEQFSGNTIYF. The CDR3 bases are TGCGCCAGCAGCCAAGGGGAGCAGTTCTCTGGAAACACCATATATTTT.

This clonotype was counted at least ten times. The chain couples TRBV20-1 to TRBJ2-2, with D perhaps matching TRBD2 (6 bases). This CDR3 has 13 residues. Germline lookup yields CDR1 DFQATT and CDR2 SNEGSKA (reference sequence). V was trimmed by 7 bases and J by 1 base, leaving 10 bases between them. CDR3 coding DNA: TGCAGTGTTATTAGCGGGAACACCGGGGAGCTGTTTTTT. It encodes CSVISGNTGELFF.

Ten or more counts support this clonotype. The chain joins TRBV6-6 to TRBJ1-1; 9 nucleotides line up with TRBD1. Germline V CDR1 and CDR2: MNHNY, SVGAGI (reference sequence). The length of the CDR3 is 14 residues. The ends lost 5 bases at V and 5 bases at J; junction bases unmatched: 6. The DNA of the CDR3 is TGTGCCAGCAGTCCACAGGGGGCGAGAACTGAAGCTTTCTTT. This sequence encodes CASSPQGARTEAFF.